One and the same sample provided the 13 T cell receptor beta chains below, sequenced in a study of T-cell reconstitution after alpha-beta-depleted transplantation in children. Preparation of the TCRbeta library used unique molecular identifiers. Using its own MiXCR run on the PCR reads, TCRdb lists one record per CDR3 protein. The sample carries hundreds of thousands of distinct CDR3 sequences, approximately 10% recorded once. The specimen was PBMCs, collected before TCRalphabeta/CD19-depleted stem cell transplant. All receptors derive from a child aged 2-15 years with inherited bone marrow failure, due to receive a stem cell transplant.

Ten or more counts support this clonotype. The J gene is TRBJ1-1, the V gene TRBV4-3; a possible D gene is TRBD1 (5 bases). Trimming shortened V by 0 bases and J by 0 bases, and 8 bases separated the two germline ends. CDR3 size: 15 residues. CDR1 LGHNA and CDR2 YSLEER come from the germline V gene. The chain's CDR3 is CASSQDGGMNTEAFF. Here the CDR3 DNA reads TGCGCCAGCAGCCAAGATGGGGGAATGAACACTGAAGCTTTCTTT.

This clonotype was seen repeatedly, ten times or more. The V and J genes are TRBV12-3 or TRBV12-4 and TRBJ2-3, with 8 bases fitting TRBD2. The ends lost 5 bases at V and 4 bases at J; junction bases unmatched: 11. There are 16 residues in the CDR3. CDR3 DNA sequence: TGTGCCAGCAGTCTACGTAGTAGCGGGGTACCAGATACGCAGTATTTT. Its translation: CASSLRSSGVPDTQYF.

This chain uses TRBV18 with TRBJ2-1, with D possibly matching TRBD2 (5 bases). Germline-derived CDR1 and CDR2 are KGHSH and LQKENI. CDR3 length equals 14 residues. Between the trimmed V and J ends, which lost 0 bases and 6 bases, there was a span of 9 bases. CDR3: CASSPPGSSNEQFF. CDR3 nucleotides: TGTGCCAGCTCACCACCGGGGAGCAGCAATGAGCAGTTCTTC.

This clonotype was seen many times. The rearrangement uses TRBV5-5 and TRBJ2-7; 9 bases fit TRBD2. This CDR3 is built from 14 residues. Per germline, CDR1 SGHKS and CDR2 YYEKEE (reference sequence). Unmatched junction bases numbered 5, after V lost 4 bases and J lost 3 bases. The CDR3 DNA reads TGTGCCAGCAGCGGACTAGCGCGATTCTACGAGCAGTACTTC. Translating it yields CASSGLARFYEQYF. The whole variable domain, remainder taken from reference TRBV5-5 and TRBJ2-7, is DAGVTQSPTHLIKTRGQQVTLRCSPISGHKSVSWYQQVLGQGPQFIFQYYEKEERGRGNFPDRFSARQFPNYSSELNVNALLLGDSALYLCASSGLARFYEQYFGPGTRLTVT.

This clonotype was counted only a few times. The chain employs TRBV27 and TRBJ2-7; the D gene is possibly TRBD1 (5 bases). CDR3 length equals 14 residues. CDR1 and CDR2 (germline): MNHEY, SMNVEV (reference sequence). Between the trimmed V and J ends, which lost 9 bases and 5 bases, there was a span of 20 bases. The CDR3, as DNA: TGTGCCAGTCTAGTCCCAGGGATGAGGAACGAGCAGTACTTC. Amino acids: CASLVPGMRNEQYF.

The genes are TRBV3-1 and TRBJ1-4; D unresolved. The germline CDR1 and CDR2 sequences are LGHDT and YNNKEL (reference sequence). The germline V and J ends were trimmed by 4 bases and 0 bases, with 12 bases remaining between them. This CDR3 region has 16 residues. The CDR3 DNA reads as TGTGCCAGCAGCCGGAGGGATACAGCAACTAATGAAAAACTGTTTTTT. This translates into CASSRRDTATNEKLFF.

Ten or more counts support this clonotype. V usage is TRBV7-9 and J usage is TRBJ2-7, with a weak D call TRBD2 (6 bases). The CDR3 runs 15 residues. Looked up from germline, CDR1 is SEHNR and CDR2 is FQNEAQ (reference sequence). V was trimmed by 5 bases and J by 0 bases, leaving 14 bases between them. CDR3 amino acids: CASSTPSSVSYEQYF. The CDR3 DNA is TGTGCCAGCAGCACCCCCTCTAGCGTCTCCTACGAGCAGTACTTC.

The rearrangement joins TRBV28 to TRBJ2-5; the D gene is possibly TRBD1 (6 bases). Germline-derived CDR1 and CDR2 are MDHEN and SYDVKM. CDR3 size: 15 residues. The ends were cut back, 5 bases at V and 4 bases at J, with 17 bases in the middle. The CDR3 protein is CASSPLTGFGETQYF. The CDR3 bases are TGTGCCAGCAGTCCCCTGACAGGATTTGGAGAGACCCAGTACTTC.

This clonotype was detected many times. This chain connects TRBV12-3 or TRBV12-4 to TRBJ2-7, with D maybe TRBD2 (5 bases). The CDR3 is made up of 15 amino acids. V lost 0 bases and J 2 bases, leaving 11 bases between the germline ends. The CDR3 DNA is TGTGCCAGCAGTTTAGCGCCGACTACGACCTACGAGCAGTACTTC. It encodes CASSLAPTTTYEQYF.

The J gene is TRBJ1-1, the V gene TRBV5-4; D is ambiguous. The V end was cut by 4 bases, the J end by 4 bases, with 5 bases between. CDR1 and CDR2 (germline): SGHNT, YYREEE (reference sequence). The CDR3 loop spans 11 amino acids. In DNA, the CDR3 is TGTGCCAGCAGCCAGTCCACTGAAGCTTTCTTT. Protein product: CASSQSTEAFF.

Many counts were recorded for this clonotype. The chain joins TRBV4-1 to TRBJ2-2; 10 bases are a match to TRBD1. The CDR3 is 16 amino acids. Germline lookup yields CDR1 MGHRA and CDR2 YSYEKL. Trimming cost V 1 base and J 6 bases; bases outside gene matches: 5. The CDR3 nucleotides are TGCGCCAGCAGCCAAGTTCCGGGACAGGGGTCCGGGGAGCTGTTTTTT. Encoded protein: CASSQVPGQGSGELFF.

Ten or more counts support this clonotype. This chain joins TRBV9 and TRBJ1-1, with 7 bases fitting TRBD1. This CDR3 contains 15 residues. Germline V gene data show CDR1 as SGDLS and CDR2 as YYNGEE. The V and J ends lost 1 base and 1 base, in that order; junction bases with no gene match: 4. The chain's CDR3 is CASSVWTGGNTEAFF. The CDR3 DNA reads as TGTGCCAGCAGCGTATGGACAGGAGGGAACACTGAAGCTTTCTTT.

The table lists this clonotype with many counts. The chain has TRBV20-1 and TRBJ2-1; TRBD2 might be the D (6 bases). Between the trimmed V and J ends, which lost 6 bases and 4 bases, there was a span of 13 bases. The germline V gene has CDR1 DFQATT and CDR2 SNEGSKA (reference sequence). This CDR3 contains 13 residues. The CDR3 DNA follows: TGCAGTGCCCCGAGGAGCGGGTACAATGAGCAGTTCTTC. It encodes CSAPRSGYNEQFF.